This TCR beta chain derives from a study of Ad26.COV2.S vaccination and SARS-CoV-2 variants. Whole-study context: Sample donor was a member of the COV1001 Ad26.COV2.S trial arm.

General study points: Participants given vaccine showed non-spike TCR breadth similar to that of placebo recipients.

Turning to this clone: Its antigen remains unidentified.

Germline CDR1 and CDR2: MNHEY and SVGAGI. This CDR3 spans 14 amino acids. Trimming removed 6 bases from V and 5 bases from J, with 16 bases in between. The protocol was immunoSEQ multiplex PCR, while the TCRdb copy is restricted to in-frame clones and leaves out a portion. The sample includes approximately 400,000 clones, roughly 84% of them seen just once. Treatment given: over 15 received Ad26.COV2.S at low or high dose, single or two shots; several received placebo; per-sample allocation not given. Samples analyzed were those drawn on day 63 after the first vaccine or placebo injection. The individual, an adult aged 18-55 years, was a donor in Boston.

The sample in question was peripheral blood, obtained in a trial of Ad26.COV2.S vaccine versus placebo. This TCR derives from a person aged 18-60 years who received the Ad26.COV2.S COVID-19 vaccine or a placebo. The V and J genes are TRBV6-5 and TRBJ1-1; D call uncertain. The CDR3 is CASSRVEVRTEAFF. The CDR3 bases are TGTGCCAGCAGCCGGGTCGAGGTTCGGACTGAAGCTTTCTTT.